This record concerns one TCR beta chain sequence. Its specificity is unknown. The data originate from a study of T-cell reconstitution after alpha-beta-depleted transplantation in children. The TCRbeta library was prepared with unique molecular identifiers. MiXCR was run by TCRdb on the PCR reads, yielding one entry per CDR3 protein. The data show some 120,000 distinct CDR3 sequences, roughly 23% seen once. Study-wide results and caveats: T cells produced anew were the main source of T-cell counts and diversity one year after transplant. The origin of high day-60 TCRbeta diversity in some patients lay in surviving recipient T cells and thymic progenitors.

The clonotype was recovered from a male patient aged 2 to 9 who had a stem cell transplant for chronic granulomatous disease, so the T cells may come from the graft donor. Here the sequenced sample was PBMCs, mostly from graft donor cells, taken 180 days after TCRalphabeta/CD19-depleted stem cell transplant.

DNA for the CDR3: TGTGCCAGCAGCGTAGGGGCAGGTCTACTCTACGAGCAGTACTTC. Encoded protein: CASSVGAGLLYEQYF. The genes are TRBV9 and TRBJ2-7; D gene ambiguous. Per the germline V gene, CDR1 is SGDLS and CDR2 is YYNGEE. V shed 0 bases and J shed 3 bases, with 13 bases lying between them. CDR3 size: 15 residues.